This TCR beta chain was captured in a study of beta chain features in type 1 diabetes. Investigators reverse transcribed all isolated RNA, so they sequenced expressed TCRB transcripts. Generated by immunoSEQ multiplex PCR, the TCRdb table keeps only in-frame clones and is missing some. The sample holds over 120,000 clones; about a tenth are singletons and the top ten take 0.6% to 0.8%. Germline V lookup: CDR1 LGHNA, CDR2 YNFKEQ. This CDR3 has 16 amino acids. V trimming: 2 bases; J trimming: 2 bases; junction bases outside the gene matches: 6. The authors sorted CD4+ naive, central memory, regulatory and stem cell-like memory cells via CD45RO/CCR7/CD25/CD127/CD95/CD27.

V gene TRBV4-2 combines with J gene TRBJ2-3, with TRBD2 identical over 8 bases. The TCR sequence derives from a man aged 18 to 30 in good health. The specimen was central memory CD4+ T cells from blood. CDR3 protein: CASSQNGGGLTDTQYF. In DNA form, the CDR3 reads TGTGCCAGCAGCCAAAACGGGGGGGGCCTCACAGATACGCAGTATTTT.